Below, one T cell receptor (beta chain) is given with its context. Its specificity is unknown. This CDR3 comprises 13 residues. From germline, CDR1 is SGHNT and CDR2 YYREEE (reference sequence). Trimming cost V 1 base and J 2 bases, with 6 bases left between them. This entry belongs to a study of OX40 agonist ivuxolimab in advanced cancers. Study background: Treatment of patients was with ivuxolimab, an agonistic anti-OX40 (CD134) antibody. The dose-escalation group included hepatocellular carcinoma, melanoma, renal cell carcinoma and head and neck cancer. General observations from the study: More expanded clones were seen, on average, in CD8+ T cells than in CD4+.

Assay used: immunoSEQ multiplex PCR; TCRdb lists only in-frame clones, some missing. The data show more than 65,000 clones, around 90% seen once. This TCR came from an adult with an advanced solid tumor such as melanoma, head and neck, liver or kidney cancer. Material: CD4+ or CD8+ T cells sorted from blood, obtained in a trial of the OX40 agonist ivuxolimab. This chain connects TRBV5-4 to TRBJ2-5, with D possibly TRBD1 on 5 matching bases. In DNA, the CDR3 is TGTGCCAGCAGCTTGCAGGGACAAGAGACCCAGTACTTC. This encodes CASSLQGQETQYF.